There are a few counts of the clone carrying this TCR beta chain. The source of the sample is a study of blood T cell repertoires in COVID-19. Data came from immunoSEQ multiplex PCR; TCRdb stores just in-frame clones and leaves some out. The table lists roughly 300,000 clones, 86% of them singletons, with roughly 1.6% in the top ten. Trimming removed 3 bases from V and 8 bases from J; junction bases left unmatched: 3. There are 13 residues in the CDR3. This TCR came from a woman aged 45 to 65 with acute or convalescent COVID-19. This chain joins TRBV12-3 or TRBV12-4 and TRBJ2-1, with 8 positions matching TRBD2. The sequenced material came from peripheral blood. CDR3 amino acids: CASSFSGTHEQFF. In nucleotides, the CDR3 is TGTGCCAGCAGTTTTAGCGGGACCCATGAGCAGTTCTTC.